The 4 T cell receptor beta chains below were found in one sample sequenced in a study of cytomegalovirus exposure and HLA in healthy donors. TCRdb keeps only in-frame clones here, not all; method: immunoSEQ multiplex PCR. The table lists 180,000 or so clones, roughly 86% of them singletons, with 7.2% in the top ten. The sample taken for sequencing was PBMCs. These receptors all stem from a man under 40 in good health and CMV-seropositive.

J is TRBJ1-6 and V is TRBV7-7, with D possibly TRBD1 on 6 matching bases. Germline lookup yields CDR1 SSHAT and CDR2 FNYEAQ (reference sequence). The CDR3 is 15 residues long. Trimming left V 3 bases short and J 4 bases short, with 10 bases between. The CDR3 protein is CASSFPGQYNSPLHF. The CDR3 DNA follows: TGTGCCAGCAGCTTCCCCGGACAGTATAATTCACCCCTCCACTTT.

CDR3 amino acids: CASSYLAGGEQFF. The CDR3 nucleotides are TGTGCCAGCAGCTATCTAGCGGGGGGTGAGCAGTTCTTC. The chain carries TRBV11-3 and TRBJ2-1, with TRBD2 identical over 11 bases. This CDR3 contains 13 residues. J gave up 9 bases and V 4 bases, and 2 bases lay outside the gene matches. In germline, CDR1 is SGHNT, CDR2 YENEEA.

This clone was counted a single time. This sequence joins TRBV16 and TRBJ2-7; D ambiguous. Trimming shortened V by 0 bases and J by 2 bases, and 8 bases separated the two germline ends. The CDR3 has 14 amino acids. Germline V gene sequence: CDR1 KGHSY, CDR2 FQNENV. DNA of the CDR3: TGTGCCAGCAGCCAATCTACTGTTACCTACGAGCAGTACTTC. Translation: CASSQSTVTYEQYF.

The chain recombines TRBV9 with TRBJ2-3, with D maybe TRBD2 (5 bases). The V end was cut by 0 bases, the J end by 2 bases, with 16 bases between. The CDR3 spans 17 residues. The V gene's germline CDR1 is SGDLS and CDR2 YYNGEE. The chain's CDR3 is CASSVGLANDFTDTQYF. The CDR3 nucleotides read TGTGCCAGCAGCGTAGGGCTAGCCAATGACTTCACAGATACGCAGTATTTT.